This is a list of T cell receptor beta chains from one sample in a study of cytomegalovirus exposure and HLA in healthy donors. Libraries were prepared by immunoSEQ multiplex PCR; TCRdb keeps only in-frame clonotypes and omits some of them. The sample includes about 200,000 clones, 75% to 85% of them seen just once. Sequenced input: PBMCs. These TCRs come from a woman in her forties or fifties in good health and CMV-seronegative. CDR3s include the opening cysteine and the closing phenylalanine or tryptophan. The D gene is left open where the match is weak. Only part of the rows carry a size: once, few, many, or a class if the clone is expanded.

J,size,D,V,CDR3,DNA
TRBJ1-1,NA,NA,TRBV18,CASSQGTSNTEAFF,TGTGCCAGCTCACAGGGGACTTCGAACACTGAAGCTTTCTTT
TRBJ2-1,NA,NA,TRBV11-2,CASSLLQGPMQFF,TGTGCCAGCAGCCTACTACAGGGCCCGATGCAGTTCTTC
TRBJ2-5,NA,TRBD2,TRBV16,CASSPSQREEGTQYF,TGTGCCAGCAGCCCTTCCCAACGGGAGGAGGGGACCCAGTACTTC
TRBJ1-4,NA,NA,TRBV5-1,CASSLGQGSEKLLF,TGCGCCAGCAGCTTGGGGCAGGGGAGCGAAAAACTGCTTTTT
TRBJ2-1,NA,NA,TRBV7-3,CASSLFGGQQFF,TGTGCCAGCAGCTTATTTGGGGGCCAGCAGTTCTTC
TRBJ1-5,NA,TRBD1,TRBV28,CASSTGQGSTQPQHF,TGTGCCAGCAGTACTGGACAGGGATCCACTCAGCCCCAGCATTTT
TRBJ2-1,few,TRBD2,TRBV7-6,CASSLFAGENEQFF,TGTGCCAGCAGCTTATTCGCGGGAGAGAATGAGCAGTTCTTC
TRBJ2-1,NA,TRBD2,TRBV25-1,CASSDGQRENDEQFF,TGTGCCAGCAGTGACGGCCAGCGGGAGAACGATGAGCAGTTCTTC
TRBJ2-7,NA,TRBD2,TRBV18,CASSPGGVAGGYEQYF,TGTGCCAGCTCACCAGGAGGGGTAGCGGGAGGCTACGAGCAGTACTTC
TRBJ1-6,NA,NA,TRBV5-1,CASRGDNSPLHF,TGCGCCAGCAGGGGCGATAATTCACCCCTCCACTTT
TRBJ2-7,NA,NA,TRBV5-1,CASSSTELQGTEQYF,TGCGCCAGCAGCTCCACCGAATTACAGGGAACCGAGCAGTACTTC
TRBJ2-2,NA,TRBD2,TRBV29-1,CSVQTTSGANTGELFF,TGCAGCGTTCAGACTACTAGCGGAGCGAACACCGGGGAGCTGTTTTTT
TRBJ1-5,NA,NA,TRBV27,CASLQGNQPQHF,TGTGCCAGCCTGCAGGGCAATCAGCCCCAGCATTTT